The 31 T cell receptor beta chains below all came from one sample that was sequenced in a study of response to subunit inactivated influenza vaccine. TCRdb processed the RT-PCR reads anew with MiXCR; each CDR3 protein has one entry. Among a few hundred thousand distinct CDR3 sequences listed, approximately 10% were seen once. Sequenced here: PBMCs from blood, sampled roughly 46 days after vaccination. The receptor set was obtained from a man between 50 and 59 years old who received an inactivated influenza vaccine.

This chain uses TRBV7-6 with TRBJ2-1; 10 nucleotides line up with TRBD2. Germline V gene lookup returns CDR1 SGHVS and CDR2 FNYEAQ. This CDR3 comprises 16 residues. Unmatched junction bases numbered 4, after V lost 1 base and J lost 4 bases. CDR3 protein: CASSLDPAGGYNEQFF. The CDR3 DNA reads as TGTGCCAGCAGCTTAGATCCAGCGGGAGGGTACAATGAGCAGTTCTTC.

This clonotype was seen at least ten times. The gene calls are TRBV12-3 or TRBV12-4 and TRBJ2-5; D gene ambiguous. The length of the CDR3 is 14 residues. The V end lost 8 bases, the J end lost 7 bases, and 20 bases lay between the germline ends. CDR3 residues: CASGQRERQMTQYF. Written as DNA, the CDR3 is TGTGCCAGCGGTCAAAGGGAACGTCAGATGACCCAGTACTTC.

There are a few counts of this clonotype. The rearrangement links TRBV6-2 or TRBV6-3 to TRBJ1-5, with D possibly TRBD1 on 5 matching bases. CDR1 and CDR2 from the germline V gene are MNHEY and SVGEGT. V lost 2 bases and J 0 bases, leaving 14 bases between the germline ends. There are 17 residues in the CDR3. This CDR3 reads CASSYRQPIYSNQPQHF. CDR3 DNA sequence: TGTGCCAGCAGTTACAGACAGCCCATCTATAGCAATCAGCCCCAGCATTTT.

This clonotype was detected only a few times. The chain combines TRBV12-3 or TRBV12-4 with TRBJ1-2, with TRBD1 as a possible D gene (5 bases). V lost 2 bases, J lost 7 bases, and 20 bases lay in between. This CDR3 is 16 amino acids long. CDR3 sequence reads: CASSLRERQGSSGYTF. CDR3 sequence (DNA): TGTGCCAGCAGTTTAAGAGAACGGCAGGGCTCCTCTGGCTACACCTTC.

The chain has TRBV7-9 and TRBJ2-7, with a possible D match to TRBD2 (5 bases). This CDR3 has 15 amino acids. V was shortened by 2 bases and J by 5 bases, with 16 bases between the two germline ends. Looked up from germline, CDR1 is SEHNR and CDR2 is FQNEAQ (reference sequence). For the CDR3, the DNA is TGTGCCAGCAGCTTAATCCGGGGTGACGTTAACGAGCAGTACTTC. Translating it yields CASSLIRGDVNEQYF.

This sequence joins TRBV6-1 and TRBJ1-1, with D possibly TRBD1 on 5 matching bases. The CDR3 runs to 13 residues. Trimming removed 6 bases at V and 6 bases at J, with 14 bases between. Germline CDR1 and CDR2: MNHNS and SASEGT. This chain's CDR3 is CASRQGGSAEAFF. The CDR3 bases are TGTGCCAGCAGGCAGGGAGGTAGCGCTGAAGCTTTCTTT.

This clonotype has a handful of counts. The CDR3 spells CASSKTFQGDYGYTF. The CDR3 DNA follows: TGTGCCAGCAGCAAAACCTTCCAGGGTGACTATGGCTACACCTTC. This chain connects TRBV13 to TRBJ1-2, with D possibly being TRBD1 (5 bases). Germline values: CDR1 PRHDT, CDR2 FYEKMQ (reference sequence). V dropped 5 bases and J dropped 3 bases, with 16 bases sitting between them. This CDR3 has 15 residues.

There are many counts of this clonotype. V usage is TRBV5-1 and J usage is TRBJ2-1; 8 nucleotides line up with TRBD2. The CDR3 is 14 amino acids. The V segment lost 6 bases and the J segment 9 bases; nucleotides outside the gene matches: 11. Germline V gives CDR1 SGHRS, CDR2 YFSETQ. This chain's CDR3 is CASTKGGGGIEQFF. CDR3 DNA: TGCGCCAGCACCAAAGGAGGCGGGGGGATTGAGCAGTTCTTC. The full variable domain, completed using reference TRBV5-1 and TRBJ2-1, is KAGVTQTPRYLIKTRGQQVTLSCSPISGHRSVSWYQQTPGQGLQFLFEYFSETQRNKGNFPGRFSGRQFSNSRSEMNVSTLELGDSALYLCASTKGGGGIEQFFGPGTRLTVL.

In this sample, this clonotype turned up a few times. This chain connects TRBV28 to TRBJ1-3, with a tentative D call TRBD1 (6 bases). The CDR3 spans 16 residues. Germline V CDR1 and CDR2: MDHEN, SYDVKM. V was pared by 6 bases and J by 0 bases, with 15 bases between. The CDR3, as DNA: TGTGCCAGCAGGTTGGGGGGGCCGAGCTCTGGAAACACCATATATTTT. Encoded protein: CASRLGGPSSGNTIYF.

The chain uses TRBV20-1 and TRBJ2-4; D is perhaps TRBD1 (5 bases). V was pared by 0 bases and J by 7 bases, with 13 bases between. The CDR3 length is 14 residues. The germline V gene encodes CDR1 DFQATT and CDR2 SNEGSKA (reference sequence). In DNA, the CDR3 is TGCAGTGCTAGAGATCAGTCTTCAGGGAACATTCAGTACTTC. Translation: CSARDQSSGNIQYF.

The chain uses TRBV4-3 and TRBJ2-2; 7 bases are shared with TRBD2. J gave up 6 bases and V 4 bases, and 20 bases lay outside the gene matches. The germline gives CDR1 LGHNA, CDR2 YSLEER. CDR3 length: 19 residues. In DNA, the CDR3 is TGCGCCAGCAGCCTTTTTCACCCTAACAAGGCGGGGGTACCCGGGGAGCTGTTTTTT. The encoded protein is CASSLFHPNKAGVPGELFF.

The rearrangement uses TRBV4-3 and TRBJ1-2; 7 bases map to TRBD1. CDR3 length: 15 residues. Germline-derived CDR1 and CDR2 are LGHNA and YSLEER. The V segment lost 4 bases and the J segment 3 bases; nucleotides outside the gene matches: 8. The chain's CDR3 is CASSPGGPGYYGYTF. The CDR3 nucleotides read TGCGCCAGCAGCCCAGGGGGACCGGGCTACTATGGCTACACCTTC.

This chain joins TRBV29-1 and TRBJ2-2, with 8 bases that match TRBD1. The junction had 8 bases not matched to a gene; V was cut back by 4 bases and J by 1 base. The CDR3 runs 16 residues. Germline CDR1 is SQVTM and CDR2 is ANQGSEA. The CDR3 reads CSVVVAGGRNTGELFF. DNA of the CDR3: TGCAGCGTTGTGGTGGCAGGGGGCAGGAACACCGGGGAGCTGTTTTTT.

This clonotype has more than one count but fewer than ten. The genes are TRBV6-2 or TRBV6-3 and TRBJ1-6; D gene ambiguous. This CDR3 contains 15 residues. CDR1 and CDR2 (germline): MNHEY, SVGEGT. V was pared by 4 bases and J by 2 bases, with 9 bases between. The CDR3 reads CASSSRGAYNSPLHF. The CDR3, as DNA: TGTGCCAGCAGTTCCCGCGGGGCCTATAATTCACCCCTCCACTTT.

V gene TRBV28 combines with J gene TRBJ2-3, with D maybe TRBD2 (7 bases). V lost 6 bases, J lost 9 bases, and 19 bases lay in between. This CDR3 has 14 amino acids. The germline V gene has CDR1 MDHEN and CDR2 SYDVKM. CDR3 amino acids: CASSGGRGARTQYF. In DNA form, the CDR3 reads TGTGCCAGCAGCGGGGGGCGGGGAGCCCGAACGCAGTATTTT.

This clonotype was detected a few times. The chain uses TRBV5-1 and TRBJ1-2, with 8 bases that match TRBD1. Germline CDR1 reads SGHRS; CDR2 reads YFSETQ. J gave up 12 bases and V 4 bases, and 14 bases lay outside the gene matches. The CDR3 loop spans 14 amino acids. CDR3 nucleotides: TGCGCCAGCAGCCATGACTTACAGGGGGGGTATCACACCTTC. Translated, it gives CASSHDLQGGYHTF.

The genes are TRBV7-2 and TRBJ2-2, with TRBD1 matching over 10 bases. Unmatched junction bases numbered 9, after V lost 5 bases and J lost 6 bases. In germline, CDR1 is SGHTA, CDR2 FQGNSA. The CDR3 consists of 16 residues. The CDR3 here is CASSVNPGTGAGELFF. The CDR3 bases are TGTGCCAGCAGCGTAAACCCCGGGACAGGGGCCGGGGAGCTGTTTTTT.

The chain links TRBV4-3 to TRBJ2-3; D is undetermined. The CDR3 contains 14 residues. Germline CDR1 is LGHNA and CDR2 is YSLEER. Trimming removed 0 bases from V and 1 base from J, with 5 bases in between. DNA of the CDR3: TGCGCCAGCAGCCAAGAACTTGGCACAGATACGCAGTATTTT. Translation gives CASSQELGTDTQYF.

CDR3 in amino acids: CAIQSWGMAGELFF. In nucleotides, the CDR3 is TGTGCCATCCAATCCTGGGGGATGGCCGGGGAGCTGTTTTTT. The chain links TRBV2 to TRBJ2-2, with D perhaps assigned TRBD1 or TRBD2 (5 bases each). The CDR3 is 14 residues long. CDR1 is SNHLY and CDR2 is FYNNEI in the germline V gene. V was trimmed by 10 bases and J by 6 bases, leaving 18 bases between them.

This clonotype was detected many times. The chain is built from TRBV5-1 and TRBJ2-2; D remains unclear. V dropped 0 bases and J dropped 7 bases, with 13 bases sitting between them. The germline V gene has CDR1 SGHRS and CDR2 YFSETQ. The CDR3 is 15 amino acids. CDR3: CASSLVAYRGGELFF. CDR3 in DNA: TGCGCCAGCAGCTTGGTTGCCTACCGCGGCGGGGAGCTGTTTTTT.

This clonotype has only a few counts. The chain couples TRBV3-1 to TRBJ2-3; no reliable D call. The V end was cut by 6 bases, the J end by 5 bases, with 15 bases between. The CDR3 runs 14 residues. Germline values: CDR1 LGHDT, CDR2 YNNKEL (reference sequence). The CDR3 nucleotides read TGTGCCAGCAGAGAGGATCGGGTGGGAGATACGCAGTATTTT. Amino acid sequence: CASREDRVGDTQYF.

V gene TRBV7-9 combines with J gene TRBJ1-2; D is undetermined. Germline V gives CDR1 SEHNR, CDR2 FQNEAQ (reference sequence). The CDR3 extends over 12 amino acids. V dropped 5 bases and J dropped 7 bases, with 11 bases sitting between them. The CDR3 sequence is CASSIDGVGYTF. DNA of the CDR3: TGTGCCAGCAGCATAGACGGTGTTGGCTACACCTTC.

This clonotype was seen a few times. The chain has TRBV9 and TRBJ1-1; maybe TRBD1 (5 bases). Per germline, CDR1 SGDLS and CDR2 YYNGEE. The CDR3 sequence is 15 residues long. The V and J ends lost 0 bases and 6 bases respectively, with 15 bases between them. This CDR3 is CASSVGLQDGSEAFF. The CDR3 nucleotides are TGTGCCAGCAGCGTAGGATTACAGGACGGCTCTGAAGCTTTCTTT.

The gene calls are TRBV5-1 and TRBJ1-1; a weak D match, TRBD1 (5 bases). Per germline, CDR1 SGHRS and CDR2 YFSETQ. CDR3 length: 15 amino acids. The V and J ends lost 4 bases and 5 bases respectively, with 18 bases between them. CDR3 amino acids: CASSGPSGRGTEAFF. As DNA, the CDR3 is TGCGCCAGCAGCGGCCCATCGGGGCGAGGGACTGAAGCTTTCTTT.

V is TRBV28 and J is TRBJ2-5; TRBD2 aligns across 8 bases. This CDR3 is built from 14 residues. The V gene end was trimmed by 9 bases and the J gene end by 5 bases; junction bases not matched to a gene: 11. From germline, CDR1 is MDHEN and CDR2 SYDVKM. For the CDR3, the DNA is TGTGCCAGTACAGCGGGAGTTCTTCGGGAGACCCAGTACTTC. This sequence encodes CASTAGVLRETQYF.

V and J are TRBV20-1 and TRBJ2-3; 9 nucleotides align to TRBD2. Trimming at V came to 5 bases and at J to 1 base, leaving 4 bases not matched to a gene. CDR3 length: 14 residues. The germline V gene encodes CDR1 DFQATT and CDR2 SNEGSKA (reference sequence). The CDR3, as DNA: TGCAGTGCTTTAGCGGGGGCGCGCACAGATACGCAGTATTTT. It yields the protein CSALAGARTDTQYF.

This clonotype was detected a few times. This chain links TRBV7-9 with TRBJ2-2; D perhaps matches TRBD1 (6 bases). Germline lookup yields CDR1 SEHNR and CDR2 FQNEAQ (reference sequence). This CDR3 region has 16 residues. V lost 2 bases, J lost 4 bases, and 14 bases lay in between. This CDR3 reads CASSLKGHLITGELFF. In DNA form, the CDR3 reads TGTGCCAGCAGCTTAAAGGGACACCTTATCACCGGGGAGCTGTTTTTT.

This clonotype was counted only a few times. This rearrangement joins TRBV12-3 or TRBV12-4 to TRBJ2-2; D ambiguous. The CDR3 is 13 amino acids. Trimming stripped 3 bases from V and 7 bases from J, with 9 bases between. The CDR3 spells CASSFRWGGELFF. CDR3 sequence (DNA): TGTGCCAGCAGTTTTCGGTGGGGCGGGGAGCTGTTTTTT.

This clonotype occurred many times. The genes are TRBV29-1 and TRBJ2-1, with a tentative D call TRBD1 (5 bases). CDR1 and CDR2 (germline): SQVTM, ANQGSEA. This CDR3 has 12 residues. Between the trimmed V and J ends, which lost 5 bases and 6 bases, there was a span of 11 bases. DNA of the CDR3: TGCAGCGTTAAGGGGTTACGCAATGAGCAGTTCTTC. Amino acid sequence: CSVKGLRNEQFF.

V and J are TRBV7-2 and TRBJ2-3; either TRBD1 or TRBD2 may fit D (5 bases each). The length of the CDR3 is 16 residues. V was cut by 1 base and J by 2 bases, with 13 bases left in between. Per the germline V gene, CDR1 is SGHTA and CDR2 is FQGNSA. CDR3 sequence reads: CASSLVWGSLTDTQYF. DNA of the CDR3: TGTGCCAGCAGCTTAGTATGGGGGTCCCTCACAGATACGCAGTATTTT.

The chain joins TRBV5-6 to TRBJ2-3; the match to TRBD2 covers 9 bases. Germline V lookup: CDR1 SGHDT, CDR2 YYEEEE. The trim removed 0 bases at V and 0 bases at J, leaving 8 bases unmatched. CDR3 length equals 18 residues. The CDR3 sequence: CASSLDQLLAGSTDTQYF. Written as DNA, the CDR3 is TGTGCCAGCAGCTTGGATCAATTGCTAGCGGGGAGCACAGATACGCAGTATTTT.